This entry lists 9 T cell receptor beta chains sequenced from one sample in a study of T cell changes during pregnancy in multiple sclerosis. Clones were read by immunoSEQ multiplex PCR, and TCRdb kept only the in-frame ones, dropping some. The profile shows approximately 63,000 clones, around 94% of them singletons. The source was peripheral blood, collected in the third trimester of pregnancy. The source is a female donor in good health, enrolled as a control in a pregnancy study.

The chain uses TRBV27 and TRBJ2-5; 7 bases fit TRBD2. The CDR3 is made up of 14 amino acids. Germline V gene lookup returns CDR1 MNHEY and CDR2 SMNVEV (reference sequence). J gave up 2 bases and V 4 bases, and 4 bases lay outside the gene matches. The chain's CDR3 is CASSSGLNQETQYF. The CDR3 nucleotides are TGTGCCAGCAGTTCGGGACTAAATCAAGAGACCCAGTACTTC.

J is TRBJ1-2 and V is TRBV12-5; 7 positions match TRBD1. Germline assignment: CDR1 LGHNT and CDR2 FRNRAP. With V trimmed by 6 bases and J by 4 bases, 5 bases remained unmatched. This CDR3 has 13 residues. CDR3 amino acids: CASGSDRAYGYTF. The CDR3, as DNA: TGTGCTAGTGGGTCCGACAGGGCCTATGGCTACACCTTC.

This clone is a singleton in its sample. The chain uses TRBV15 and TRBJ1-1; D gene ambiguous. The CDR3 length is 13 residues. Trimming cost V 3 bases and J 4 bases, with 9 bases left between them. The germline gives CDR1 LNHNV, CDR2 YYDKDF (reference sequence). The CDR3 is CATSSKLSTEAFF. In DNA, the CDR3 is TGTGCCACCAGCAGTAAATTATCCACTGAAGCTTTCTTT.

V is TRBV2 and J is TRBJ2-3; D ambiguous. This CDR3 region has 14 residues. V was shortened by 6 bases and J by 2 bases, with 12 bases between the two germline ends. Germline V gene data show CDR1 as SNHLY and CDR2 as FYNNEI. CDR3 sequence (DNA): TGTGCCAGCAGAGTTACGCGATTCACAGATACGCAGTATTTT. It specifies CASRVTRFTDTQYF. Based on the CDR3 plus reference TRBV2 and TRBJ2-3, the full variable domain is EPEVTQTPSHQVTQMGQEVILRCVPISNHLYFYWYRQILGQKVEFLVSFYNNEISEKSEIFDDQFSVERPDGSNFTLKIRSTKLEDSAMYFCASRVTRFTDTQYFGPGTRLTVL.

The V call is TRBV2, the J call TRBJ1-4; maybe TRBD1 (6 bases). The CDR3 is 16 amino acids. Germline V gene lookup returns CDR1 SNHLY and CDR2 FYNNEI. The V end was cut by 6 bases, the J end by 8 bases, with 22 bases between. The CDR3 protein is CASRGSPGAWGEKLFF. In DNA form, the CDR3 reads TGTGCCAGCAGGGGGTCCCCAGGGGCCTGGGGAGAAAAACTGTTTTTT.

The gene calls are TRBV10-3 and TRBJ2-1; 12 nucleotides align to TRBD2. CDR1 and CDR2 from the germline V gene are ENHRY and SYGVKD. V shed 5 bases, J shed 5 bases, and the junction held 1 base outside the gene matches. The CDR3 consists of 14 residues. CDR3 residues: CAISLAGGDNEQFF. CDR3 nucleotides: TGTGCCATCAGTCTAGCGGGAGGGGACAATGAGCAGTTCTTC.

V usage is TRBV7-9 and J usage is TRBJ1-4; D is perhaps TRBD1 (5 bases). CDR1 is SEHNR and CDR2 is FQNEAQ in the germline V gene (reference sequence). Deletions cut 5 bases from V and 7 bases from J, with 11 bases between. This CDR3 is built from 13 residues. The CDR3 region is CASSPLTAEKLFF. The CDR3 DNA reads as TGTGCCAGCAGCCCCTTGACAGCTGAAAAACTGTTTTTT.

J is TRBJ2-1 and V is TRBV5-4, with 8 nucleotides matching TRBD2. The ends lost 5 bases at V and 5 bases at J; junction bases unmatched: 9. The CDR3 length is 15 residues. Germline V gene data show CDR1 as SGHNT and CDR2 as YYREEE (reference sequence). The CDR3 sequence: CASRSLAGGDNEQFF. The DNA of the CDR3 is TGTGCCAGCAGATCACTCGCGGGAGGCGACAATGAGCAGTTCTTC. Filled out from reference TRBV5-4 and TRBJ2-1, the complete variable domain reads ETGVTQSPTHLIKTRGQQVTLRCSSQSGHNTVSWYQQALGQGPQFIFQYYREEENGRGNFPPRFSGLQFPNYSSELNVNALELDDSALYLCASRSLAGGDNEQFFGPGTRLTVL.

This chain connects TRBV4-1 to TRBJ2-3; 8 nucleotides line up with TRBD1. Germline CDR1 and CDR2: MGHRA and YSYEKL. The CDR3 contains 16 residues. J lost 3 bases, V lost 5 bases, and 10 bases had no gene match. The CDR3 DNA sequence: TGCGCCAGCAGCTCTCAGGGGGCGGGTGCGACAGATACGCAGTATTTT. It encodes CASSSQGAGATDTQYF.